This T cell receptor beta chain was observed in a study of blood T cells in healthy people across ages (dated by TCRdb to the mid-2010s). In terms of the full investigation: In model experiments, template switching captured about one uniquely barcoded TCR beta cDNA molecule for every two T cells. Age-related changes in TCR beta repertoire diversity were measured in the study by deep sequencing normalized with unique cDNA molecular identifiers. To avoid experimental bias, donors of different ages were randomly spread across the sequencing lanes. Using the same blood draw, the study looked at two additional independent replicas of 1 million unique cDNA reads for two donors, one aged 18 to 29 and the other aged 80 or older. The donors were divided into four age groups: young (average around 16 years), middle-aged (approximately 39), aged (about 61) and long-lived (about 90). Beyond this particular receptor, the publication reports: Estimates of total diversity based on one million sequenced T cells were regarded as lower bounds and as underestimates. Conclusive comparison of naive and antigen-experienced compartments was prevented by the profiling of bulk unsorted PBMCs. There was a strong correlation between observed TCR beta diversity and the percentage of naive T cells measured by flow cytometry. Because the CMV infection status of the donors was unknown, age-related changes in expanded clonotypes may potentially have been confounded. As age increased, observed TCR beta diversity per million T cells dropped in a roughly linear way, and a significant reduction was already evident by age around 41. Compared with the aged group, more naive CD4+ T cells, fewer expanded clones and increased TCR diversity were shown by the long-lived group, suggesting age selection.

The CDR1 and CDR2 encoded by the germline V gene (reference sequence) are DFQATT and SNEGSKA. V is pared back by 5 bases and J by 0 bases, with 11 bases lying between the germline termini. From its cysteine to its phenylalanine, the CDR3 spans 14 amino acids. Here the CDR3 DNA is all that survives: 42 bases in frame from base 1. Libraries were constructed by 5' RACE. Instrument on record: Illumina HiSeq 2500. A second PCR of about 6 to 11 cycles was performed with a sample-barcoded 5' primer and a J-beta primer mix. A template-switch 5' adaptor carrying 12 random nucleotides introduced a unique molecular identifier onto each TCR beta cDNA molecule. Each sample yielded at least 2.5 million CDR3-containing paired-end reads. The Mint cDNA synthesis kit, primed by a TRBC-specific oligonucleotide, was used to synthesize first-strand cDNA from all RNA. All cDNA was treated with uracil-DNA glycosylase and then went through a first 18-cycle PCR with the universal primers M1SS and BC2_uni_R. The study's processing was this. For normalization, 1 million high-quality reads were randomly selected from each sample, with every read carrying a distinct molecular identifier. Reads sharing molecular identifiers were discarded rather than binned into consensus sequences. CDR3 identification, clonotype clustering and error correction used MiTCR with a Q25 quality threshold and the strictest error-elimination algorithm. A nonparametric unseen species model with Euler transformation was used to estimate lower-bound total TCR beta diversity. Starting from the raw public reads, TCRdb applied fastp trimming at Q25, assembled clones with MiXCR and retained in-frame beta chains. Each entry merges the rows of one CDR3 protein and shows their most common DNA and genes. The authors' filters were not applied to this entry. Across this sample there are around 1,100,000 distinct CDR3 sequences, with 30% to 40% seen only once. Roughly 13% of the sample is in the top ten clones.

Only a few counts were recorded for this clonotype. It has no known antigen specificity. The record has no base qualities; no much larger clone is one base away. Donors were 40 or so systemically healthy Caucasian individuals from Russia aged roughly 6 to 100 years. Each donor gave about 10 milliliters of peripheral blood, drawn into EDTA-treated Vacutainer tubes. Ficoll-Paque density-gradient centrifugation was used to isolate PBMCs, with at least 6.5 million obtained per sample. Trizol reagent was used to extract total RNA from PBMCs, with at least 5 micrograms per sample. For every donor, an aliquot of PBMCs went through flow cytometry to measure the percentages of naive CD45RAhigh/CD27high T cells.

The sequence was collected from a young man in good health. The sample comprised blood. The rearranged chain carries TRBV20-1 and TRBJ2-1; D gene: possibly TRBD2, on 5 matching bases. This receptor has the CDR3 CSALSGSSYNEQFF. The bases read TGCAGTGCTCTAAGCGGTAGCTCCTACAATGAGCAGTTCTTC.